These T cell receptor beta chains were read from a single sample in a study of response to subunit inactivated influenza vaccine. TCRdb itself ran the RT-PCR reads through MiXCR, one entry per CDR3 protein. The sample has roughly 700,000 distinct CDR3 sequences; 15% to 17% are singletons. The sequences come from PBMCs from blood, collected approximately 12 days after vaccination. All receptors derive from a man aged 45-60 years who received an inactivated influenza vaccine. CDR3s include the opening cysteine and the closing phenylalanine or tryptophan. The order of the fields is J gene, D gene, V gene, clone size, CDR3 protein, CDR3 DNA. The D gene is left open where the match is weak. For some rows the clone size is stated as once, few or many, or as a class when expanded; others skip it.

j_call: TRBJ1-6
d_call: TRBD1
v_call: TRBV12-3/TRBV12-4
clone_size: few
cdr3_aa: CASSFATGAASPLHF
cdr3_nt: TGTGCCAGCAGTTTCGCGACAGGGGCGGCTTCACCCCTCCACTTT

j_call: TRBJ2-1
d_call: TRBD2
v_call: TRBV7-9
clone_size: .
cdr3_aa: CASIDGGRAYNEQFF
cdr3_nt: TGTGCCAGCATCGATGGCGGGAGGGCCTACAATGAGCAGTTCTTC

j_call: TRBJ2-3
d_call: .
v_call: TRBV20-1
clone_size: few
cdr3_aa: CSARRPQGGTQYF
cdr3_nt: TGCAGTGCTAGAAGGCCCCAGGGCGGTACGCAGTATTTT

j_call: TRBJ2-7
d_call: TRBD1
v_call: TRBV3-1
clone_size: .
cdr3_aa: CASSAQGSGVYEQYF
cdr3_nt: TGTGCCAGCAGCGCACAGGGGAGCGGCGTCTACGAGCAGTACTTC

j_call: TRBJ2-2
d_call: TRBD1
v_call: TRBV27
clone_size: .
cdr3_aa: CASSLRQGVAGELFF
cdr3_nt: TGTGCCAGCAGTTTACGACAGGGGGTTGCCGGGGAGCTGTTTTTT

j_call: TRBJ2-3
d_call: .
v_call: TRBV2
clone_size: .
cdr3_aa: CASSLLSDRDYTDTQYF
cdr3_nt: TGTGCCAGCAGTCTCCTATCGGACAGGGACTACACAGATACGCAGTATTTT

j_call: TRBJ1-6
d_call: .
v_call: TRBV7-9
clone_size: .
cdr3_aa: CASKVGVGPLHF
cdr3_nt: TGTGCCAGCAAAGTGGGGGTGGGGCCCCTCCACTTT

j_call: TRBJ2-1
d_call: .
v_call: TRBV15
clone_size: many
cdr3_aa: CATSRSPGAYGASSYNEQFF
cdr3_nt: TGTGCCACCAGCAGATCCCCGGGGGCATACGGGGCGAGCTCCTACAATGAGCAGTTCTTC

j_call: TRBJ2-7
d_call: .
v_call: TRBV28
clone_size: .
cdr3_aa: CASKAAPGGYEQYF
cdr3_nt: TGTGCCAGCAAGGCGGCTCCCGGGGGATACGAGCAGTACTTC

j_call: TRBJ2-1
d_call: TRBD1
v_call: TRBV25-1
clone_size: .
cdr3_aa: CASSENPGTGFFNEQFF
cdr3_nt: TGTGCCAGCAGTGAAAATCCCGGGACAGGTTTTTTCAATGAGCAGTTCTTC

j_call: TRBJ2-1
d_call: TRBD2
v_call: TRBV10-3
clone_size: .
cdr3_aa: CAISAGLATDNEQFF
cdr3_nt: TGTGCCATCAGTGCGGGACTAGCGACAGACAATGAGCAGTTCTTC

j_call: TRBJ2-1
d_call: .
v_call: TRBV6-1
clone_size: .
cdr3_aa: CASTNDRYNEQFF
cdr3_nt: TGTGCCAGCACCAATGACAGATACAATGAGCAGTTCTTC

j_call: TRBJ2-1
d_call: TRBD2
v_call: TRBV18
clone_size: few
cdr3_aa: CASFGLAGNEQFF
cdr3_nt: TGTGCCAGCTTCGGACTAGCGGGCAATGAGCAGTTCTTC

j_call: TRBJ2-1
d_call: .
v_call: TRBV7-9
clone_size: many
cdr3_aa: CASSLDRTSRSF
cdr3_nt: TGTGCCAGCAGCTTAGATCGGACCAGCCGATCCTTC

j_call: TRBJ2-7
d_call: .
v_call: TRBV15
clone_size: few
cdr3_aa: CATSSLQSSYEQYF
cdr3_nt: TGTGCCACCAGCAGTCTCCAAAGCTCCTACGAGCAGTACTTC

j_call: TRBJ2-1
d_call: .
v_call: TRBV29-1
clone_size: few
cdr3_aa: CSVDPQGGHEQFF
cdr3_nt: TGCAGCGTTGACCCACAGGGTGGCCATGAGCAGTTCTTC

j_call: TRBJ1-1
d_call: .
v_call: TRBV5-1
clone_size: many
cdr3_aa: CASSLEAGRPEAFF
cdr3_nt: TGCGCCAGCAGCTTGGAGGCAGGGCGCCCTGAAGCTTTCTTT

j_call: TRBJ2-1
d_call: .
v_call: TRBV7-2
clone_size: many
cdr3_aa: CASSFRGEQFF
cdr3_nt: TGTGCCAGCAGTTTTCGGGGAGAGCAGTTCTTC

j_call: TRBJ1-2
d_call: .
v_call: TRBV28
clone_size: few
cdr3_aa: CASGSDRPNYGYTF
cdr3_nt: TGTGCCAGCGGATCGGACCGTCCTAACTATGGCTACACCTTC

j_call: TRBJ2-1
d_call: TRBD1
v_call: TRBV12-3/TRBV12-4
clone_size: .
cdr3_aa: CASRPTGESSYNEQFF
cdr3_nt: TGTGCCAGCAGACCGACAGGGGAGTCGTCCTACAATGAGCAGTTCTTC

j_call: TRBJ2-3
d_call: TRBD1
v_call: TRBV24-1
clone_size: .
cdr3_aa: CATRDRGAVDTQYF
cdr3_nt: TGTGCCACAAGGGACAGGGGCGCAGTAGATACGCAGTATTTT

j_call: TRBJ2-5
d_call: .
v_call: TRBV5-6
clone_size: .
cdr3_aa: CASSLASTGTQYF
cdr3_nt: TGTGCCAGCAGCTTGGCCTCGACCGGGACCCAGTACTTC

j_call: TRBJ2-2
d_call: .
v_call: TRBV7-9
clone_size: .
cdr3_aa: CASSFLLVNTGELFF
cdr3_nt: TGTGCCAGCAGCTTCCTATTGGTGAACACCGGGGAGCTGTTTTTT

j_call: TRBJ2-3
d_call: .
v_call: TRBV7-9
clone_size: few
cdr3_aa: CASSLRADPREVDTQYF
cdr3_nt: TGTGCCAGCAGCTTAAGGGCGGACCCAAGGGAAGTAGATACGCAGTATTTT

j_call: TRBJ2-7
d_call: .
v_call: TRBV6-2/TRBV6-3
clone_size: few
cdr3_aa: CASSYGYYEQYF
cdr3_nt: TGTGCCAGCAGTTACGGGTACTACGAGCAGTACTTC

j_call: TRBJ2-5
d_call: TRBD1
v_call: TRBV29-1
clone_size: many
cdr3_aa: CSVGTTGVQETQYF
cdr3_nt: TGCAGCGTTGGAACCACAGGGGTCCAAGAGACCCAGTACTTC

j_call: TRBJ2-3
d_call: TRBD2
v_call: TRBV30
clone_size: .
cdr3_aa: CAWSGLATDTQYF
cdr3_nt: TGTGCCTGGAGTGGACTAGCGACAGATACGCAGTATTTT

j_call: TRBJ2-1
d_call: TRBD2
v_call: TRBV9
clone_size: .
cdr3_aa: CASSVMGGSSYNEQFF
cdr3_nt: TGTGCCAGCAGCGTGATGGGAGGGAGCTCCTACAATGAGCAGTTCTTC

j_call: TRBJ1-2
d_call: .
v_call: TRBV3-1
clone_size: .
cdr3_aa: CASSQRGQVYGYTF
cdr3_nt: TGTGCCAGCAGCCAACGCGGACAAGTCTATGGCTACACCTTC

j_call: TRBJ2-3
d_call: .
v_call: TRBV29-1
clone_size: few
cdr3_aa: CSVREGAADTQYF
cdr3_nt: TGCAGCGTTAGGGAGGGGGCGGCAGATACGCAGTATTTT

j_call: TRBJ2-2
d_call: .
v_call: TRBV12-3/TRBV12-4
clone_size: few
cdr3_aa: CASRRQETGELFF
cdr3_nt: TGTGCCAGCAGGAGACAGGAAACCGGGGAGCTGTTTTTT

j_call: TRBJ1-2
d_call: TRBD1
v_call: TRBV5-1
clone_size: .
cdr3_aa: CASRYDRDYGYTF
cdr3_nt: TGCGCCAGCAGGTACGACAGGGACTATGGCTACACCTTC

j_call: TRBJ2-5
d_call: .
v_call: TRBV6-1
clone_size: few
cdr3_aa: CASSEGLGQTQYF
cdr3_nt: TGTGCCAGCAGTGAAGGACTAGGACAGACCCAGTACTTC

j_call: TRBJ2-7
d_call: TRBD2
v_call: TRBV20-1
clone_size: few
cdr3_aa: CSAHPGTKDEQYF
cdr3_nt: TGCAGTGCTCATCCCGGGACTAAGGACGAGCAGTACTTC

j_call: TRBJ1-2
d_call: .
v_call: TRBV12-3/TRBV12-4
clone_size: .
cdr3_aa: CASSLGSGSGGGYTF
cdr3_nt: TGTGCCAGCAGTTTAGGATCCGGGTCGGGAGGTGGCTACACCTTC

j_call: TRBJ2-1
d_call: TRBD2
v_call: TRBV24-1
clone_size: .
cdr3_aa: CATSDPGLAGGNEKSYNEQFF
cdr3_nt: TGTGCCACCAGTGATCCTGGACTAGCGGGAGGGAACGAAAAGTCCTACAATGAGCAGTTCTTC

j_call: TRBJ2-5
d_call: TRBD1
v_call: TRBV7-9
clone_size: few
cdr3_aa: CASSRGTGVLETQYF
cdr3_nt: TGTGCCAGCAGCCGAGGGACAGGGGTTTTAGAGACCCAGTACTTC

j_call: TRBJ2-7
d_call: TRBD2
v_call: TRBV28
clone_size: few
cdr3_aa: CASSLINTGLAGGRTYEQYF
cdr3_nt: TGTGCCAGCAGTCTTATTAACACGGGACTAGCGGGAGGCCGTACCTACGAGCAGTACTTC

j_call: TRBJ2-2
d_call: TRBD2
v_call: TRBV20-1
clone_size: few
cdr3_aa: CSARWGLAATGELFF
cdr3_nt: TGCAGTGCTAGGTGGGGACTAGCGGCAACCGGGGAGCTGTTTTTT

j_call: TRBJ2-1
d_call: .
v_call: TRBV24-1
clone_size: few
cdr3_aa: CATSRHNEQFF
cdr3_nt: TGTGCCACCAGTCGCCACAATGAGCAGTTCTTC

j_call: TRBJ2-7
d_call: .
v_call: TRBV11-1
clone_size: .
cdr3_aa: CASSKRQSAYEQYF
cdr3_nt: TGTGCCAGCAGCAAGAGACAGTCAGCCTACGAGCAGTACTTC

j_call: TRBJ1-1
d_call: TRBD1
v_call: TRBV28
clone_size: .
cdr3_aa: CASSDRGQNTEAFF
cdr3_nt: TGTGCCAGCAGTGACAGGGGCCAGAACACTGAAGCTTTCTTT

j_call: TRBJ2-2
d_call: .
v_call: TRBV5-1
clone_size: many
cdr3_aa: CASRPLGGSDTGELFF
cdr3_nt: TGCGCCAGCAGACCCCTTGGGGGCTCGGACACCGGGGAGCTGTTTTTT

j_call: TRBJ2-5
d_call: .
v_call: TRBV4-1
clone_size: few
cdr3_aa: CASSQGFGGNYQETQYF
cdr3_nt: TGCGCCAGCAGCCAAGGCTTCGGGGGAAATTACCAAGAGACCCAGTACTTC

j_call: TRBJ2-7
d_call: TRBD1
v_call: TRBV6-2/TRBV6-3
clone_size: .
cdr3_aa: CASDRPGQGGEQYF
cdr3_nt: TGTGCCAGCGACAGACCGGGACAGGGTGGCGAGCAGTACTTC

j_call: TRBJ2-2
d_call: .
v_call: TRBV5-1
clone_size: .
cdr3_aa: CASSLAADTGELFF
cdr3_nt: TGCGCCAGCAGCTTGGCTGCGGACACCGGGGAGCTGTTTTTT

j_call: TRBJ2-7
d_call: TRBD2
v_call: TRBV7-9
clone_size: once
cdr3_aa: CASSGPGTSEEQYF
cdr3_nt: TGTGCCAGCAGCGGTCCCGGGACTAGTGAGGAGCAGTACTTC

j_call: TRBJ1-1
d_call: .
v_call: TRBV30
clone_size: few
cdr3_aa: CAWSLNTEAFF
cdr3_nt: TGTGCCTGGAGCCTGAACACTGAAGCTTTCTTT

j_call: TRBJ1-1
d_call: TRBD1
v_call: TRBV10-3
clone_size: .
cdr3_aa: CAISAQGSGNTEAFF
cdr3_nt: TGTGCCATCAGTGCACAGGGGTCGGGGAACACTGAAGCTTTCTTT

j_call: TRBJ1-2
d_call: .
v_call: TRBV7-2
clone_size: few
cdr3_aa: CASSLGWAGLFYGYTF
cdr3_nt: TGTGCCAGCAGCTTGGGTTGGGCAGGACTCTTCTATGGCTACACCTTC

j_call: TRBJ1-6
d_call: .
v_call: TRBV5-1
clone_size: few
cdr3_aa: CASSFQWYNSPLHF
cdr3_nt: TGCGCCAGCAGCTTCCAGTGGTATAATTCACCCCTCCACTTT

j_call: TRBJ2-6
d_call: .
v_call: TRBV5-6
clone_size: few
cdr3_aa: CASSTGLGANVLTF
cdr3_nt: TGTGCCAGCAGCACAGGGTTAGGGGCCAACGTCCTGACTTTC

j_call: TRBJ1-1
d_call: .
v_call: TRBV7-2
clone_size: .
cdr3_aa: CASSEGPGSEAFF
cdr3_nt: TGTGCCAGCAGTGAAGGTCCCGGCAGTGAAGCTTTCTTT

j_call: TRBJ2-3
d_call: .
v_call: TRBV13
clone_size: .
cdr3_aa: CASSFGGKPDTQYF
cdr3_nt: TGTGCCAGCAGCTTCGGCGGTAAACCAGATACGCAGTATTTT

j_call: TRBJ2-6
d_call: .
v_call: TRBV20-1
clone_size: few
cdr3_aa: CSAIMWNSGANVLTF
cdr3_nt: TGCAGTGCCATTATGTGGAACTCTGGGGCCAACGTCCTGACTTTC

j_call: TRBJ2-2
d_call: .
v_call: TRBV7-6
clone_size: .
cdr3_aa: CASSFRDPGAGELFF
cdr3_nt: TGTGCCAGCAGCTTCCGGGACCCTGGGGCCGGGGAGCTGTTTTTT

j_call: TRBJ2-1
d_call: .
v_call: TRBV7-2
clone_size: .
cdr3_aa: CASSLPFRGEQFF
cdr3_nt: TGTGCCAGCAGCTTACCGTTCCGGGGGGAGCAGTTCTTC